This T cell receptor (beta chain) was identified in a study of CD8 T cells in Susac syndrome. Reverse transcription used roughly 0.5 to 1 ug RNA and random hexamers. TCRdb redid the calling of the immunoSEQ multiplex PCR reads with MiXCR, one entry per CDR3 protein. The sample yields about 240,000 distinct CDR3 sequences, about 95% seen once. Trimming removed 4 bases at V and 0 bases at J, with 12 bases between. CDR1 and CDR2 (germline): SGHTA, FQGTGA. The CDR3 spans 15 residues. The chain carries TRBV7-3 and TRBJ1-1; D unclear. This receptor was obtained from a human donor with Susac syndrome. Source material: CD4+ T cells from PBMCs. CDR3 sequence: CASSSLGNMNTEAFF. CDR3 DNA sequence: TGTGCCAGCAGCTCCCTCGGGAACATGAACACTGAAGCTTTCTTT.